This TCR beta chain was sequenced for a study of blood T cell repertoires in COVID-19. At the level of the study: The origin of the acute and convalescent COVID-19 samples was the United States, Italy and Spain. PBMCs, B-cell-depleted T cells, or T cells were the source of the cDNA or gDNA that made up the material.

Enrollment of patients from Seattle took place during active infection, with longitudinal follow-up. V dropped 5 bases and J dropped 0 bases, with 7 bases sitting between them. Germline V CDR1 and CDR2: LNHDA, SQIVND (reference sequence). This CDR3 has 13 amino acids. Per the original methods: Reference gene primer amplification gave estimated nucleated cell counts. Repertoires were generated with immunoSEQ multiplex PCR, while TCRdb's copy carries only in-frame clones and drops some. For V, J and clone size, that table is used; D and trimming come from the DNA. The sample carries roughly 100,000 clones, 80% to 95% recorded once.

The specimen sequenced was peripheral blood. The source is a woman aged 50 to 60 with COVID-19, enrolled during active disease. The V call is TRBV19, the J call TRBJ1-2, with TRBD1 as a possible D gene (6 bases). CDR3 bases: TGTGCCAGTAGTTGGGGGCCTAACTATGGCTACACCTTC. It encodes CASSWGPNYGYTF.